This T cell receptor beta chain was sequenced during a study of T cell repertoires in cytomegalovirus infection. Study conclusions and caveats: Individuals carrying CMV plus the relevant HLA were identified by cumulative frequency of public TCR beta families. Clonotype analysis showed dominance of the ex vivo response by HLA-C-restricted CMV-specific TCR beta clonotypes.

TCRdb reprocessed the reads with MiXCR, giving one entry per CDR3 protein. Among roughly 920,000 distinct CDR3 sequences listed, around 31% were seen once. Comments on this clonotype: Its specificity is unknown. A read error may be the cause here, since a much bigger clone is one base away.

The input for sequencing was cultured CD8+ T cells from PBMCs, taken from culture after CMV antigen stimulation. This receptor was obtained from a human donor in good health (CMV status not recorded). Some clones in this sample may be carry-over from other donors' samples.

Here the CDR3 DNA reads TGTGCCAGCCACGTTGGGGGGATGAACACTGAAGCTTTCTTT. Translation: CASHVGGMNTEAFF. V usage is TRBV7-3 and J usage is TRBJ1-1; D may be TRBD1 (5 bases). Trimming took 8 bases from V and 0 from J, leaving 13 bases between them. CDR1 is SGHTA, CDR2 FQGTGA, per germline. CDR3 length: 14 amino acids.